The rows below give T cell receptor beta chains drawn from one sample of a study of T cells in Graves' hyperthyroidism and ophthalmopathy. TCRdb independently ran MiXCR on the multiplex PCR reads; one entry per CDR3 protein. The sample lists approximately 530,000 distinct CDR3 sequences; 16% were seen once. The sequencing input was blood. Source of these receptors: a woman aged 18-30 years with Graves' hyperthyroidism. Both conserved end residues are trimmed from each CDR3.

length: 12
J: TRBJ1-1
V: TRBV10-3
CDR3: AISEGEGWTEAF

length: 13
J: TRBJ1-5
V: TRBV20-1
CDR3: SARDPYEGNQPQH

length: 12
J: TRBJ2-5
V: TRBV12-3/TRBV12-4
CDR3: ASRTGLAKETQY

length: 11
J: TRBJ1-1
V: TRBV19
CDR3: ATGHNPNTEAF

length: 11
J: TRBJ2-2
V: TRBV19
CDR3: ASSMVRGGELF

length: 12
J: TRBJ2-5
V: TRBV5-8
CDR3: ASSWRGDWETQY

length: 13
J: TRBJ2-3
V: TRBV29-1
CDR3: SVGPRGLVTDTQY

length: 11
J: TRBJ2-5
V: TRBV4-3
CDR3: ASSQDQGETQY

length: 12
J: TRBJ1-1
V: TRBV10-3
CDR3: AISARVENTEAF

length: 11
J: TRBJ1-4
V: TRBV20-1
CDR3: SAESQGGEKLF

length: 11
J: TRBJ2-1
V: TRBV6-2/TRBV6-3
CDR3: ASNGLAGGEQF

length: 12
J: TRBJ1-1
V: TRBV20-1
CDR3: SARSTSMNTEAF

length: 14
J: TRBJ2-3
V: TRBV24-1
CDR3: ATSEGSILLTDTQY

length: 11
J: TRBJ1-1
V: TRBV28
CDR3: ASSLMRGTEAF

length: 15
J: TRBJ2-6
V: TRBV5-1
CDR3: ASSHGTEGSGANVLT

length: 13
J: TRBJ2-7
V: TRBV9
CDR3: ASSGATGRLDEQY

length: 14
J: TRBJ2-7
V: TRBV14
CDR3: ASSRVNRGRLYEQY

length: 14
J: TRBJ1-1
V: TRBV12-3/TRBV12-4
CDR3: ASSLRTGGIDTEAF

length: 9
J: TRBJ1-1
V: TRBV20-1
CDR3: SASFAPEAF

length: 13
J: TRBJ2-7
V: TRBV11-2
CDR3: ASSLRGFRSYEQY

length: 12
J: TRBJ2-7
V: TRBV6-2/TRBV6-3
CDR3: ASSERKGIHEQY

length: 11
J: TRBJ2-7
V: TRBV20-1
CDR3: SALAGGHYEQY

length: 10
J: TRBJ2-1
V: TRBV2
CDR3: ASSRRFNEQF

length: 15
J: TRBJ2-5
V: TRBV2
CDR3: ASSEAGLAEPQETQY

length: 17
J: TRBJ1-2
V: TRBV24-1
CDR3: ATSDRRDRFLNSGYDYT

length: 14
J: TRBJ2-1
V: TRBV24-1
CDR3: ATSEGSMNADNEQF

length: 14
J: TRBJ2-3
V: TRBV7-2
CDR3: ASRRGGAASTDTQY

length: 15
J: TRBJ2-5
V: TRBV7-8
CDR3: ASSYPPVLGDRETQY

length: 13
J: TRBJ2-7
V: TRBV11-2
CDR3: ASSLEGTDYYEQY

length: 14
J: TRBJ2-7
V: TRBV29-1
CDR3: SVEAGPGQASYEQY

length: 12
J: TRBJ2-3
V: TRBV7-2
CDR3: ASSVGQGADTQY

length: 13
J: TRBJ1-1
V: TRBV29-1
CDR3: SVFVTGEIVTEAF

length: 14
J: TRBJ2-3
V: TRBV5-1
CDR3: ASRAPGLAFTDTQY

length: 14
J: TRBJ2-3
V: TRBV3-1
CDR3: ASSQAADFNTDTQY

length: 12
J: TRBJ1-4
V: TRBV20-1
CDR3: SASTGFDNEKLF

length: 15
J: TRBJ2-7
V: TRBV6-2/TRBV6-3
CDR3: ASSYGPGLAGVNEQY

length: 13
J: TRBJ2-4
V: TRBV6-5
CDR3: ASSYLEGTKNIQY

length: 11
J: TRBJ2-7
V: TRBV20-1
CDR3: SAMGTPIYEQY

length: 13
J: TRBJ2-7
V: TRBV7-2
CDR3: ASSLAHRDFGEQY

length: 12
J: TRBJ1-3
V: TRBV6-1
CDR3: ASSNPSTGNTIY